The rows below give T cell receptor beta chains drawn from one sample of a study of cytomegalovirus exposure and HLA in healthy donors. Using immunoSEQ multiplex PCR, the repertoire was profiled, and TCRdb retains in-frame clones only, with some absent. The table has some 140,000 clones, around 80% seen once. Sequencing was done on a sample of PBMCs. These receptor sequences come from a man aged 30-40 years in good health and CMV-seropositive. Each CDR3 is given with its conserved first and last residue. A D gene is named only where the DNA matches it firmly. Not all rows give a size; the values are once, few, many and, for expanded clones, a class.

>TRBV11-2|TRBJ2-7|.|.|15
CASSRSLEGSYEQYF
TGTGCCAGCAGCCGCTCATTGGAGGGCTCCTACGAGCAGTACTTC
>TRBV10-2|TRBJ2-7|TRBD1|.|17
CASSGGTGDLITYEQYF
TGCGCCAGCAGTGGGGGAACAGGGGATCTTATTACCTACGAGCAGTACTTC
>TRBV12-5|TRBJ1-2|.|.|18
CASGFPDRLDRIGGGYTF
TGTGCTAGTGGTTTCCCTGACAGGCTAGATAGAATTGGTGGCGGCTACACCTTC
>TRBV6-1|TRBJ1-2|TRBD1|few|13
CASRAGQGNGYTF
TGTGCCAGCAGGGCGGGACAGGGGAATGGCTACACCTTC
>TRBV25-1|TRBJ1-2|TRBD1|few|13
CASSSGQVYGYTF
TGTGCCAGCAGTTCGGGACAGGTCTATGGCTACACCTTC
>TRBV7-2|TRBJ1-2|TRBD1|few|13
CASSPDRYEGYTF
TGTGCCAGCAGCCCGGACAGGTACGAGGGCTACACCTTC
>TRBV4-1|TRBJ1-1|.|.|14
CASSQLGRNTEAFF
TGCGCCAGCAGCCAACTGGGCCGGAACACTGAAGCTTTCTTT
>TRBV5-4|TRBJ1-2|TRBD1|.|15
CASSLGAGTGFGYTF
TGTGCCAGCAGCTTGGGGGCCGGGACAGGGTTTGGCTACACCTTC
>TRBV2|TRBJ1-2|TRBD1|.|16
CASTKGTGGTNYGYTF
TGTGCCAGCACCAAGGGCACAGGGGGCACTAACTATGGCTACACCTTC
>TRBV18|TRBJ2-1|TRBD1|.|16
CASSPPGTGVTNEQFF
TGTGCCAGCTCACCCCCCGGGACAGGGGTCACCAATGAGCAGTTCTTC
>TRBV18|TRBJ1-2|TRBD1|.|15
CASSPPVQGAHGYTF
TGTGCCAGCTCACCACCTGTCCAGGGGGCACATGGCTACACCTTC
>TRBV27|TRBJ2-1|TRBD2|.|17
CASSSLSGSLPYNEQFF
TGTGCCAGCAGTTCCCTAAGCGGGAGTCTACCCTACAATGAGCAGTTCTTC
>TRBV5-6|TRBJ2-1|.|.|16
CASSLQGRGSYNEQFF
TGTGCCAGCAGCCTACAGGGTAGGGGGTCCTACAATGAGCAGTTCTTC
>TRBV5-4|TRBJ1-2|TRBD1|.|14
CASSSPGQGYGYTF
TGTGCCAGCAGCTCCCCGGGACAGGGGTATGGCTACACCTTC
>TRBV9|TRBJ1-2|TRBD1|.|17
CASSPPWGTTGPYGYTF
TGTGCCAGCAGCCCCCCCTGGGGAACGACAGGGCCCTATGGCTACACCTTC
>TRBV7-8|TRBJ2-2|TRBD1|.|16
CASSFYRGRDTGELFF
TGTGCCAGCAGCTTCTACAGGGGGCGCGACACCGGGGAGCTGTTTTTT
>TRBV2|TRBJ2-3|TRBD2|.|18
CASSLTSGGAVVGDTQYF
TGTGCCAGCAGTTTGACTAGCGGGGGGGCTGTTGTGGGAGATACGCAGTATTTT
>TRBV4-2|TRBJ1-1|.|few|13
CASSQGGNTEAFF
TGTGCCAGCAGCCAAGGAGGGAACACTGAAGCTTTCTTT
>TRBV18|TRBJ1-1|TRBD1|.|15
CASSPGTGGNTEAFF
TGTGCCAGCTCACCGGGGACAGGGGGGAACACTGAAGCTTTCTTT
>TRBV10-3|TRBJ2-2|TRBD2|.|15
CAISESRGGTGELFF
TGTGCCATCAGTGAGTCGCGGGGGGGCACCGGGGAGCTGTTTTTT
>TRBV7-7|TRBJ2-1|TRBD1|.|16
CASSSRQGSSYNEQFF
TGTGCCAGCAGCTCCCGACAGGGAAGCTCCTACAATGAGCAGTTCTTC
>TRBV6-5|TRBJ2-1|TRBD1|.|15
CASSRTGGLHNEQFF
TGTGCCAGCAGCCGGACAGGGGGCCTTCACAATGAGCAGTTCTTC
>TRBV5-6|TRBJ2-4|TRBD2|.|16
CASSSRTSGVSNIQYF
TGTGCCAGCAGCTCGAGGACTAGCGGGGTTTCGAACATTCAGTACTTC
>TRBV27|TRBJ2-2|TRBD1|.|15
CASRPTGGNPGELFF
TGTGCCAGCAGACCGACAGGGGGCAATCCCGGGGAGCTGTTTTTT
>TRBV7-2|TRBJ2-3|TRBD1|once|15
CASSSPGQFPTTQYF
TGTGCCAGCAGCTCACCGGGACAGTTTCCGACTACGCAGTATTTT
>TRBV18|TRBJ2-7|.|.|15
CASSPMRGRSDEQYF
TGTGCCAGCTCACCAATGAGGGGGAGATCGGACGAGCAGTACTTC
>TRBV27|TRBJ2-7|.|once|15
CASSFLREGSYEQYF
TGTGCCAGCAGTTTTTTACGGGAAGGATCCTACGAGCAGTACTTC
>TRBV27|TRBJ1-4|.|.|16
CASSLDRRQTNEKLFF
TGTGCCAGCAGTCTTGACAGACGTCAAACTAATGAAAAACTGTTTTTT
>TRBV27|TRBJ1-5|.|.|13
CASSYRGNQPQHF
TGTGCCAGCAGTTACAGGGGCAATCAGCCCCAGCATTTT
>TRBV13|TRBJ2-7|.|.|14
CASSLGRGAYEQYF
TGTGCCAGCAGCTTAGGCCGGGGGGCTTACGAGCAGTACTTC
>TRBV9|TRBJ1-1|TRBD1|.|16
CASSPLPTRGPTEAFF
TGTGCCAGCAGCCCATTGCCCACAAGGGGGCCCACTGAAGCTTTCTTT
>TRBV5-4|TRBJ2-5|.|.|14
CASGGTLTQETQYF
TGTGCCAGCGGAGGGACGCTGACTCAAGAGACCCAGTACTTC
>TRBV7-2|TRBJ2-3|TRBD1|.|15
CASSTRTGLTDTQYF
TGTGCCAGCAGCACAAGGACAGGGTTGACAGATACGCAGTATTTT
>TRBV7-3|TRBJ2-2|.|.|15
CASSLRAGSNGELFF
TGTGCCAGCAGCTTAAGGGCGGGGAGCAACGGGGAGCTGTTTTTT
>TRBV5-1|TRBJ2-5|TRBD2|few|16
CASSLLPAGGQETQYF
TGCGCCAGCAGCTTGCTTCCAGCGGGGGGACAAGAGACCCAGTACTTC
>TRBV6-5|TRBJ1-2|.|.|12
CASSYTGLGYTF
TGTGCCAGCAGTTACACAGGGCTGGGCTACACCTTC
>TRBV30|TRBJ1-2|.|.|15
CAWSLPQRGPYGYTF
TGTGCCTGGAGCCTCCCACAGCGGGGCCCCTATGGCTACACCTTC
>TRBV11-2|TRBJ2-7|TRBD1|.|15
CASSPRTGSSYEQYF
TGTGCCAGCAGCCCCCGGACAGGGAGCTCCTACGAGCAGTACTTC
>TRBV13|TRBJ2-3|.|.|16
CASSLITPRERSTQYF
TGTGCCAGCAGCTTAATAACGCCTCGGGAAAGGAGTACGCAGTATTTT
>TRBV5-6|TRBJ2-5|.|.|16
CASSLAKGGAMKTQYF
TGTGCCAGCAGCTTGGCCAAAGGGGGGGCTATGAAGACCCAGTACTTC
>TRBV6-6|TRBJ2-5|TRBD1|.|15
CASSYLTGAQGTQYF
TGTGCCAGCAGTTACTTGACAGGGGCGCAAGGGACCCAGTACTTC
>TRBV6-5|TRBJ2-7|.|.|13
CATSRVFGYEQYF
TGTGCGACGTCCCGGGTATTCGGCTACGAGCAGTACTTC
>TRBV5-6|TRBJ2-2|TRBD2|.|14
CASSGEGLTGELFF
TGTGCCAGCAGCGGGGAGGGGTTAACCGGGGAGCTGTTTTTT
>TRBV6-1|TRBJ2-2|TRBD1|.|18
CASREPGAGTGFTGELFF
TGTGCCAGCAGAGAACCCGGAGCCGGGACAGGGTTCACCGGGGAGCTGTTTTTT
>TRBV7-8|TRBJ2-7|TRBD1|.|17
CASSKYAGTGASYEQYF
TGTGCCAGCAGTAAATACGCCGGGACAGGGGCGTCCTACGAGCAGTACTTC
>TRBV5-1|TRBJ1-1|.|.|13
CASSVGRGVEAFF
TGCGCCAGCAGCGTTGGGAGGGGCGTGGAAGCTTTCTTT
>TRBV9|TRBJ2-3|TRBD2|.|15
CASSGAGGLGDTQYF
TGTGCCAGCAGTGGAGCCGGGGGGTTGGGGGATACGCAGTATTTT
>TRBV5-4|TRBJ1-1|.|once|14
CASSLGGGNTEAFF
TGTGCCAGCAGCTTGGGGGGCGGGAACACTGAAGCTTTCTTT
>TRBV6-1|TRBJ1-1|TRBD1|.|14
CASKKQGENTEAFF
TGTGCCAGCAAGAAACAGGGGGAGAACACTGAAGCTTTCTTT
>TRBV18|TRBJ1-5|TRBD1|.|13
CASSLLQGAAQHF
TGTGCCAGCTCACTATTACAGGGGGCAGCCCAGCATTTT
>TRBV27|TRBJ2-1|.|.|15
CASSLPSGEDNEQFF
TGTGCCAGCAGTTTACCCTCGGGGGAGGACAATGAGCAGTTCTTC
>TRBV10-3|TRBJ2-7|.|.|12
CAISDSSHEQYF
TGTGCCATCAGTGATTCTAGCCACGAGCAGTACTTC
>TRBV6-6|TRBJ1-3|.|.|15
CASSFLAGTGNTIYF
TGTGCCAGCAGTTTCCTCGCGGGCACTGGAAACACCATATATTTT
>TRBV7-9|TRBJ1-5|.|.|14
CASSQGHPGRPQHF
TGTGCCAGCAGCCAAGGTCACCCGGGAAGGCCCCAGCATTTT
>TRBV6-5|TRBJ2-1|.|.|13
CASSLGPNNEQFF
TGTGCCAGCAGTTTGGGCCCTAACAATGAGCAGTTCTTC
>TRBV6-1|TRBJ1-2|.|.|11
CASSETDPHTF
TGTGCCAGCAGTGAGACAGACCCCCACACCTTC
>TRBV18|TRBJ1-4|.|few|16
CASSPTRTPTNEKLFF
TGTGCCAGCTCACCGACCCGGACACCAACTAATGAAAAACTGTTTTTT
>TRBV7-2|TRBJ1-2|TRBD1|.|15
CASSPGGQLPYGYTF
TGTGCCAGCAGCCCCGGGGGACAGCTACCCTATGGCTACACCTTC
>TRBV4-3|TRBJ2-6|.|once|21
CASSHTTGSPADLSGANVLTF
TGCGCCAGCAGCCATACCACGGGGAGTCCTGCAGACCTCTCTGGGGCCAACGTCCTGACTTTC